Listed below are T cell receptor beta chains from one sample, sequenced in a study of cytotoxic CD8 clonotypes in ibrutinib-treated CLL. Here immunoSEQ multiplex PCR was the method, and the copy in TCRdb shows in-frame clones only, minus some. This table has 150,000 to 200,000 clones, about 88% appearing once. The specimen was PBMCs, collected at disease progression, from a patient treated with ibrutinib. These receptors were taken from a human donor with chronic lymphocytic leukemia. The CDR3 runs from the conserved cysteine through the conserved F or W. A D gene is named only where the DNA matches it firmly. Expanded clones get a size class; other rows say once, few or many, or leave the size out.

>TRBV10-3|TRBJ2-7|NA|NA
TGTGCCATCAGTGAAAGGGGAGAGCAGTACTTC
CAISERGEQYF
>TRBV6-1|TRBJ2-2|NA|NA
TGTGCCAGCAGTGATGCGTCCAGGGTGAGAACCGGGGAGCTGTTTTTT
CASSDASRVRTGELFF
>TRBV19|TRBJ2-1|TRBD2|NA
TGTGCCAGTAGTACCCTAGCGGGAGGCTTAGGGGAGCAGTTCTTC
CASSTLAGGLGEQFF
>TRBV18|TRBJ2-1|NA|few
TGTGCCAGCTCACCAGGTCCGGTCGAGCAGTTCTTC
CASSPGPVEQFF
>TRBV27|TRBJ1-5|NA|NA
TGTGCCAGCAGGGGAGAGGGCCAGCCCCAGCATTTT
CASRGEGQPQHF
>TRBV7-9|TRBJ2-7|TRBD2|NA
TGTGCCAGCAGCCCGCGGGAGGGACAGACCTACGAGCAGTACTTC
CASSPREGQTYEQYF
>TRBV19|TRBJ2-1|NA|NA
TGTGCCAGTAGTATAGTGGGGTCGACCGTTTACAATGAGCAGTTCTTC
CASSIVGSTVYNEQFF
>TRBV10-2|TRBJ1-1|NA|NA
TGCGCCGTGGGGACTAGGGGGACTGAAGCTTTCTTT
CAVGTRGTEAFF
>TRBV11-3|TRBJ1-1|NA|NA
TGTGCCAGCAGCTCAAACCTACGGCCGACAGGTGAAGCTTTCTTT
CASSSNLRPTGEAFF
>TRBV7-2|TRBJ2-5|NA|NA
TGTGCCAGCAGCCTAAACAGGGTGAGCCAAGAGACCCAGTACTTC
CASSLNRVSQETQYF
>TRBV28|TRBJ2-7|NA|NA
TGTGCCAGCAGTTTTAGGATTAACGAGCAGTACTTC
CASSFRINEQYF
>TRBV4-1|TRBJ1-3|NA|NA
TGCGCCAGCAGCCAAGGGTTGTTGGACAGAGGAAACACCATATATTTT
CASSQGLLDRGNTIYF
>TRBV9|TRBJ2-7|TRBD1|NA
TGTGCCAGCAGCGTAGGAGCAGGGACAGGGGCTTTTTTCTACGAGCAGTACTTC
CASSVGAGTGAFFYEQYF
>TRBV4-1|TRBJ2-1|NA|NA
TGCGCCAGCAGCCAAGATTGGCAGGCCTACAATGAGCAGTTCTTC
CASSQDWQAYNEQFF
>TRBV27|TRBJ2-1|NA|NA
TGTGCCGTCAGCAACGTTTGGCGCCAGCCCGCCCCTACCTACAATGAGCAGTTCTTC
CAVSNVWRQPAPTYNEQFF
>TRBV28|TRBJ2-1|TRBD2|NA
TGTGCCAGCAGTTTATGGGAGAATATAGCGGGAGGTTACAATGAGCAGTTCTTC
CASSLWENIAGGYNEQFF
>TRBV28|TRBJ2-7|TRBD1|once
TGTGCCACCCTGGGACAGGGGAGGTACGAGCAGTACTTC
CATLGQGRYEQYF
>TRBV9|TRBJ2-1|NA|NA
TGTGCCAGCACCCCGGATGGTCGGGACTACAATGAGCAGTTCTTC
CASTPDGRDYNEQFF
>TRBV13|TRBJ2-7|TRBD2|NA
TGTGCCAGCAGCGAAGGGACTAGCGGAAGGGGGGGCTACGAGCAGTACTTC
CASSEGTSGRGGYEQYF
>TRBV6-5|TRBJ2-7|TRBD1|NA
TGTGCCAGCAGTTACTCCAGGGGGCACCTCTCCTACGAGCAGTACTTC
CASSYSRGHLSYEQYF
>TRBV27|TRBJ2-3|TRBD2|NA
TGTGCCAGCAGTACAATAGAGCGGGAGAGACACACAGATACGCAGTATTTT
CASSTIERERHTDTQYF
>TRBV6-1|TRBJ1-1|TRBD1|NA
TGTGCCAGCAGAGGGACAGGGATCGTGGACACTGAAGCTTTCTTT
CASRGTGIVDTEAFF
>TRBV18|TRBJ1-3|NA|once
TGTGCCAGCTCACCACCTGGAAACACCATATATTTT
CASSPPGNTIYF
>TRBV7-2|TRBJ2-1|TRBD2|NA
TGTGCCAGCAGCTTAGCGGGTCCGGCTAGCGGGAGGTACAATGAGCAGTTCTTC
CASSLAGPASGRYNEQFF
>TRBV19|TRBJ2-1|NA|NA
TGTGCCAGTAGTATAGCGGGACGTGGGTACAATGAGCAGTTCTTC
CASSIAGRGYNEQFF
>TRBV5-1|TRBJ2-5|TRBD2|NA
TGCGCCAGCAGCTTGCCCAGCGGGAGGGCCCCAGAGACCCAGTACTTC
CASSLPSGRAPETQYF
>TRBV13|TRBJ2-3|TRBD1|NA
TGTGCCAGCAGCCTCGGGACAGGCACAGATACGCAGTATTTT
CASSLGTGTDTQYF
>TRBV19|TRBJ1-2|NA|NA
TGTGCCAGTAGTATCGGGTCGGGCGGGAGTTATGGCTACACCTTC
CASSIGSGGSYGYTF
>TRBV5-6|TRBJ1-2|NA|NA
TGTGCCAGCAGCTTGGTCGCAGGGAGCCCCTATGGCTACACCTTC
CASSLVAGSPYGYTF
>TRBV29-1|TRBJ1-2|TRBD1|NA
TGCAGCGTCGAGACAGGACAGGGCAGGAACTATGGCTACACCTTC
CSVETGQGRNYGYTF
>TRBV29-1|TRBJ1-1|NA|NA
TGCAGCGTCGACAACCTTGGCTTT
CSVDNLGF
>TRBV6-6|TRBJ2-1|TRBD1|NA
TGTGCCAGCCGGGACAGCCGGTACAATGAGCAGTTCTTC
CASRDSRYNEQFF
>TRBV21-1|TRBJ2-4|NA|NA
TGTGCCAGGACAGGGGGCGGCAAAAACATTCAGTACTTC
CARTGGGKNIQYF
>TRBV19|TRBJ2-3|TRBD2|once
TGTGCCAGTATTGCGGGGGACGCTAGCACAGATACGCAGTATTTT
CASIAGDASTDTQYF
>TRBV7-2|TRBJ2-3|NA|NA
TGTGCCAGCAGCCCACAGTCGGGGGCGGATACGCAGTATTTT
CASSPQSGADTQYF
>TRBV18|TRBJ2-3|TRBD2|NA
TGTGCCAGCTCACCAGTCCTCGCGGGAGTCATAGATACGCAGTATTTT
CASSPVLAGVIDTQYF
>TRBV9|TRBJ1-2|NA|NA
TGTGCCAGCAGCCGATCGGGCAGTCAATCCTATGGCTACACCTTC
CASSRSGSQSYGYTF
>TRBV9|TRBJ2-2|NA|NA
TGTGCCAGCAGCGTCGACGGTGGCGGCGGGGAGCTGTTTTTT
CASSVDGGGGELFF
>TRBV5-1|TRBJ2-7|NA|NA
TGCGCCAGCAGCTTGTTACAGGGTAGTTCCTACGAGCAGTACTTC
CASSLLQGSSYEQYF
>TRBV6-5|TRBJ2-1|TRBD2|NA
TGTGCCAGCAGTCTAGCGGGAGTGGGGAAGAATGAGCAGTTCTTC
CASSLAGVGKNEQFF
>TRBV5-1|TRBJ2-1|NA|NA
TGCGCCAGCAGCTTGGCGGAGGAGCAGTTCTTC
CASSLAEEQFF
>TRBV5-1|TRBJ1-1|NA|few
TGCGCCAGCAGCTTGGACAGGGTAAACACTGAAGCTTTCTTT
CASSLDRVNTEAFF
>TRBV23-1|TRBJ2-2|TRBD2|NA
TGCGCCAGCAGTCATCAAGGGACTAGCGGGATTCTTAGGGAGCTGTTTTTT
CASSHQGTSGILRELFF
>TRBV6-5|TRBJ2-7|NA|NA
TGTGCCAGCAGTTACGGTCCCGAGCAGTACTTC
CASSYGPEQYF